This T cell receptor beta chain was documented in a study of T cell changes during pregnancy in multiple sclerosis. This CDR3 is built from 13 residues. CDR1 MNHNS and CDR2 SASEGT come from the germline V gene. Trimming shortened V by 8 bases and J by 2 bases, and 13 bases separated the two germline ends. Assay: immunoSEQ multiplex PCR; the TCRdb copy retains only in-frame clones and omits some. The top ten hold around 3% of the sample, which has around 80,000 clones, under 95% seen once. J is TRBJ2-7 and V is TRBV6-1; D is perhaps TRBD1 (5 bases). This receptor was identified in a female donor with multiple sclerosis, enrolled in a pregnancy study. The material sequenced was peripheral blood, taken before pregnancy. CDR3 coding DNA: TGTGCCAGCGTCAGGACACCTACCTACGAGCAGTACTTC. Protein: CASVRTPTYEQYF.